This entry lists 2 T cell receptor beta chains sequenced from one sample in a study of blood T cells in healthy people across ages. Then a second PCR, running about 6 to 12 cycles, was carried out with a sample-barcoded 5' primer and a J-beta primer mix. TCRdb processed the 5' RACE reads anew with MiXCR; each CDR3 protein has one entry. The sample yields fewer than 1,000,000 distinct CDR3 sequences, under 55% seen once. Sequenced input: blood. The receptors derive from a man aged 60 to 75 in good health.

The chain uses TRBV29-1 and TRBJ2-1, with 7 bases lining up with TRBD2. In germline, CDR1 is SQVTM, CDR2 ANQGSEA. Unmatched junction bases numbered 7, after V lost 5 bases and J lost 0 bases. The CDR3 runs to 15 residues. In DNA, the CDR3 is TGCAGCGTTATTTTGGGGGGGAGCTCCTACAATGAGCAGTTCTTC. Protein: CSVILGGSSYNEQFF.

A word on this clonotype: A read error may be the cause here, since a much bigger clone is one base away. The chain uses TRBV15 and TRBJ2-5; 11 bases are a match to TRBD2. CDR3 length: 18 amino acids. CDR1 and CDR2 (germline): LNHNV, YYDKDF (reference sequence). The CDR3 region is CATSRARRGLADQEAQYF. CDR3 bases: TGTGCCACCAGCAGAGCTCGAAGGGGACTAGCGGATCAAGAGGCCCAGTACTTC. Variable domain in full (rest from reference TRBV15 and TRBJ2-5): DAMVIQNPRYQVTQFGKPVTLSCSQTLNHNVMYWYQQKSSQAPKLLFHYYDKDFNNEADTPDNFQSRRPNTSFCFLDIRSPGLGDTAMYLCATSRARRGLADQEAQYFGPGTRLLVL.